This T cell receptor (beta chain) appears in the sequencing data of a study of breast tumors, draining lymph nodes, adjacent tissues. Regarding the study as a whole: Tumor TCR diversity was below lymph nodes but above nontumor tissue. Luminal-like breast cancer showed significantly higher tumor–nontumor repertoire similarity than basal-like.

Samples came from axillary lymph nodes draining the breast cancer. MiXCR, run by TCRdb on the multiplex PCR reads, gives a single entry per CDR3 protein. The sample includes under 250,000 distinct CDR3 sequences, 32% of them seen just once. Germline V lookup: CDR1 MNHEY, CDR2 SMNVEV (reference sequence). This CDR3 spans 15 amino acids. Trimming shortened V by 2 bases and J by 1 base, and 10 bases separated the two germline ends. This clonotype has more than one count but fewer than ten. What it binds is unknown. The sequenced sample was axillary lymph node tissue. This receptor was taken from a female donor with breast cancer. Some clones in this sample may be carry-over from other donors' samples. The V gene is TRBV27, the J gene TRBJ2-3; the D is unclear. The CDR3 nucleotides read TGTGCCAGCAGTTTAAGTCCCCGTGGCACAGATACGCAGTATTTT. Translating gives CASSLSPRGTDTQYF.